This TCR beta chain was sequenced during a study of cytomegalovirus exposure and HLA in healthy donors. This clone came up once. This CDR3 region has 13 residues. After removal of 1 base from V and 15 bases from J, the junction contained 8 bases not matched to a gene. Germline loops: CDR1 SQVTM, CDR2 ANQGSEA. The PCR employed 60 Vbeta primers together with 13 Jbeta primers. Measured with immunoSEQ multiplex PCR; TCRdb has only the in-frame clones, and not every one. The sample holds tens of thousands of clones; more than 65% are singletons and the top ten take 18%. The chain carries TRBV29-1 and TRBJ2-1; 11 positions match TRBD2. This TCR was sampled from a man in his 70s in good health and CMV-seropositive. Input material: PBMCs. The CDR3 DNA is TGCAGCGTTGAAGGCAGACTAGCGGGGCTGGCGTTCTTC. It codes for CSVEGRLAGLAFF.